Reported below is one TCR beta chain. Its antigen remains unidentified. The data originate from a study of PD-1 blockade in mismatch repair-deficient tumors. General study points: Rapid post-treatment expansion, then contraction, generally preceding radiologic response, marked tumor-resident clones.

Only in-frame clones appear in the TCRdb table, and some are missing; sequencing was by immunoSEQ multiplex PCR. The data hold some 120,000 clones, with around nine tenths observed a single time. Germline V lookup: CDR1 MNHNY, CDR2 SVGAGI (reference sequence). The CDR3 loop spans 14 amino acids. V was pared by 4 bases and J by 7 bases, with 10 bases of the junction left unmatched. Mismatch repair deficiency was confirmed in all patients, by PCR or immunohistochemistry. The TCR-sequenced patients were a few responders to pembrolizumab. The specimen comprised peripheral blood, sampled roughly 70 weeks after starting pembrolizumab. This chain connects TRBV6-6 to TRBJ2-7, with 7 bases lining up with TRBD2. This clonotype was obtained from an adult with mismatch repair-deficient cancer. The CDR3 nucleotides read TGTGCCAGCAGTTTCGCGGGAGTCGCGGGGGAGCAGTACTTC. Translation: CASSFAGVAGEQYF.